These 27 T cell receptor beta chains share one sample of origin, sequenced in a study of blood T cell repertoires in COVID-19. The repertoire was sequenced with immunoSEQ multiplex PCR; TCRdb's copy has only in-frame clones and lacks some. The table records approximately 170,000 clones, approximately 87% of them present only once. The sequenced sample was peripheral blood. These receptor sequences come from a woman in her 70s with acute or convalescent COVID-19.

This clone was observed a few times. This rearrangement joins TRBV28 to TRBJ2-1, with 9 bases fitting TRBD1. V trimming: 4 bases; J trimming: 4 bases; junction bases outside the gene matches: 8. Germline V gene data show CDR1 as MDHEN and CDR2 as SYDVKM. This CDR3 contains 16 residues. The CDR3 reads CASSSPGTGSYNEQFF. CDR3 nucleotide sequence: TGTGCCAGCAGTTCCCCCGGGACAGGGAGTTACAATGAGCAGTTCTTC.

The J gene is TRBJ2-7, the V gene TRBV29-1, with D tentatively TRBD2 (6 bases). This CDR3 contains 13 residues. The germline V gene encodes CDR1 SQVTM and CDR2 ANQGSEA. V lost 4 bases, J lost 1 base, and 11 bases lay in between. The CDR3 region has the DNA TGCAGCGTTGGGGGCGGGACGTCCTACGAGCAGTACTTC. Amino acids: CSVGGGTSYEQYF.

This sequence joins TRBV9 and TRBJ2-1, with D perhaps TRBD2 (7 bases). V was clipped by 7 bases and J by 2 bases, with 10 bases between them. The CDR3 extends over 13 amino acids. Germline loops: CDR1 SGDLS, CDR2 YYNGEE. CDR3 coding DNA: TGTGCCAGCCAAGGGGGGGCCTACAATGAGCAGTTCTTC. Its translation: CASQGGAYNEQFF.

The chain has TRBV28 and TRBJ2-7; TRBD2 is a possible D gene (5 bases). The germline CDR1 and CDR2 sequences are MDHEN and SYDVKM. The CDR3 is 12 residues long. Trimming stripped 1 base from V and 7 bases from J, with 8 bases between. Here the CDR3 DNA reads TGTGCCAGCAGTTTATCCGGGGAAGAGCAGTACTTC. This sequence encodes CASSLSGEEQYF.

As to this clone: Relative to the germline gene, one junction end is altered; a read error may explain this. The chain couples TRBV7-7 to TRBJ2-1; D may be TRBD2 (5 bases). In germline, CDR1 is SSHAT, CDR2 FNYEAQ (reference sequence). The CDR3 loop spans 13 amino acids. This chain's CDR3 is CASSPGDIGEQFF. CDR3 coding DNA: TGTGCTAGCAGCCCCGGGGATATAGGGGAGCAGTTCTTC.

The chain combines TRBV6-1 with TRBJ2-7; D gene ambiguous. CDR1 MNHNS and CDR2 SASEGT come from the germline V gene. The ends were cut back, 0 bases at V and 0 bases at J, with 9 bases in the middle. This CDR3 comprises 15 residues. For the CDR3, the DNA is TGTGCCAGCAGTGAAGCTTTAGGCGGCTCCTACGAGCAGTACTTC. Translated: CASSEALGGSYEQYF.

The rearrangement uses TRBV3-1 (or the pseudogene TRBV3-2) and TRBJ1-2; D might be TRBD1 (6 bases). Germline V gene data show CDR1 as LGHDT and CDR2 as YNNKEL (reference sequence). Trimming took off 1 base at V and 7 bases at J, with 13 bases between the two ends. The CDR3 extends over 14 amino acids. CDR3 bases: TGTGCCAGCAGCCAAGCTCAGGGGAGTGGTGGCTACACCTTC. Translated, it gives CASSQAQGSGGYTF.

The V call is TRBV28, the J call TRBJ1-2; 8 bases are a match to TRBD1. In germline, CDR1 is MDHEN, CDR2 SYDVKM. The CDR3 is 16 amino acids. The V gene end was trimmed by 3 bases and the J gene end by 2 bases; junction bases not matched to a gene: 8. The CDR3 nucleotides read TGTGCCAGCAGTTTGGAACAGGGGGGGGTGAACTATGGCTACACCTTC. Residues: CASSLEQGGVNYGYTF.

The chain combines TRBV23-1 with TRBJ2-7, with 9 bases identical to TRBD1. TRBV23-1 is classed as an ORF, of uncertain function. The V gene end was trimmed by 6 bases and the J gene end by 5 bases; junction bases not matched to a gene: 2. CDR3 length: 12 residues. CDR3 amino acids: CASRDRGHEQYF. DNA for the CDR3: TGCGCCAGCAGGGACAGGGGTCACGAGCAGTACTTC.

The CDR3 sequence: CASRPAEPYEQYF. CDR3 nucleotide sequence: TGTGCCAGCAGACCCGCGGAGCCTTACGAGCAGTACTTC. The rearrangement links TRBV2 to TRBJ2-7; D not certain. This CDR3 region has 13 residues. CDR1 is SNHLY, CDR2 FYNNEI, per germline. Between the trimmed V and J ends, which lost 6 bases and 4 bases, there was a span of 13 bases.

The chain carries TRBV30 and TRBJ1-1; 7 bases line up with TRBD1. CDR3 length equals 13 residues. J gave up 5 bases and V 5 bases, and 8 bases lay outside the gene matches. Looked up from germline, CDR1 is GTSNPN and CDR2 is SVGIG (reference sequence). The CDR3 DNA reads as TGTGCCTGGGGAACAGGGGATCGAACTGAAGCTTTCTTT. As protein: CAWGTGDRTEAFF.

The CDR3 protein is CASSWWTGLGNTEAFF. The CDR3 DNA is TGTGCCAGCAGCTGGTGGACAGGGCTCGGGAACACTGAAGCTTTCTTT. V is TRBV5-6 and J is TRBJ1-1, with 8 nucleotides matching TRBD1. J gave up 1 base and V 3 bases, and 8 bases lay outside the gene matches. CDR3 length: 16 amino acids. Germline V gene sequence: CDR1 SGHDT, CDR2 YYEEEE.

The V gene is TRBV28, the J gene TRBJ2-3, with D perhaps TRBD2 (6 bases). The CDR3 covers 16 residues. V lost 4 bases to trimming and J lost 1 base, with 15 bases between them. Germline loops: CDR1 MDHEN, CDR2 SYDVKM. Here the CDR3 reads CASSSGSAGRTDTQYF. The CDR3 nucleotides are TGTGCCAGCAGTTCCGGGAGCGCGGGTCGCACAGATACGCAGTATTTT. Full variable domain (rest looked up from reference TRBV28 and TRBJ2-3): DVKVTQSSRYLVKRTGEKVFLECVQDMDHENMFWYRQDPGLGLRLIYFSYDVKMKEKGDIPEGYSVSREKKERFSLILESASTNQTSMYLCASSSGSAGRTDTQYFGPGTRLTVL.

CDR3 in amino acids: CASSRQPPAYEQYF. In DNA form, the CDR3 reads TGCGCCAGCAGTCGACAGCCCCCCGCCTACGAGCAGTACTTC. The V and J genes are TRBV23-1 and TRBJ2-7; TRBD1 might be the D (5 bases). TRBV23-1 is annotated as an ORF whose role is uncertain. The CDR3 consists of 14 residues. V gave up 4 bases and J gave up 2 bases, with 12 bases separating them.

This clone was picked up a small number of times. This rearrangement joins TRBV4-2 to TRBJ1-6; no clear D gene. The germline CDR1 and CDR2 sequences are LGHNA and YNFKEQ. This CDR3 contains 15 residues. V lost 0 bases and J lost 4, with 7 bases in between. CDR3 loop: CASSQDAIYNSPLHF. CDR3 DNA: TGTGCCAGCAGCCAAGATGCGATTTATAATTCACCCCTCCACTTT.

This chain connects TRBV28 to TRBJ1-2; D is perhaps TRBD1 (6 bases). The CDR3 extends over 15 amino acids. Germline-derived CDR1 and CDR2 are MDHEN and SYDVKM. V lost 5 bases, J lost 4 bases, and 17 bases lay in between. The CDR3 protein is CASSISGTQGYGYTF. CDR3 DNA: TGTGCCAGCAGTATCTCCGGGACACAAGGCTATGGCTACACCTTC.

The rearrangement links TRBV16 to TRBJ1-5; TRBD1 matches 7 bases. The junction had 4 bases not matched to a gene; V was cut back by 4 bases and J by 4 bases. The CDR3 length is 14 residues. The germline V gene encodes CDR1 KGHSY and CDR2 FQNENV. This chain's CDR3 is CASSLGRGNQPQHF. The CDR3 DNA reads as TGTGCCAGCAGCCTGGGCAGGGGGAATCAGCCCCAGCATTTT.

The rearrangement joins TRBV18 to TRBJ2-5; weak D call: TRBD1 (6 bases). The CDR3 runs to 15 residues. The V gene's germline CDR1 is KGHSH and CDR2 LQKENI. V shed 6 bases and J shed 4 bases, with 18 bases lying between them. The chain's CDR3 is CASSREPGVGETQYF. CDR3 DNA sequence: TGTGCCAGCTCGCGCGAACCAGGGGTTGGAGAGACCCAGTACTTC.

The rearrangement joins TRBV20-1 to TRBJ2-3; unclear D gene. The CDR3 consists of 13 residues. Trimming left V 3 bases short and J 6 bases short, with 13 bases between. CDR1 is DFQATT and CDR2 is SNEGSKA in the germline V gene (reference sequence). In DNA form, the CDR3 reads TGCAGTGCTAGTAAAGTACCCACTGATACGCAGTATTTT. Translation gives CSASKVPTDTQYF.

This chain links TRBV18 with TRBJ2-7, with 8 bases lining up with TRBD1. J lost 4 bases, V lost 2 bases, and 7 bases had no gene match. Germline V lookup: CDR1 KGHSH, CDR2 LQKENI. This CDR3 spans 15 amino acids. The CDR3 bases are TGTGCCAGCTCACCAACCCGGGACAGGCGGTACGAGCAGTACTTC. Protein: CASSPTRDRRYEQYF.

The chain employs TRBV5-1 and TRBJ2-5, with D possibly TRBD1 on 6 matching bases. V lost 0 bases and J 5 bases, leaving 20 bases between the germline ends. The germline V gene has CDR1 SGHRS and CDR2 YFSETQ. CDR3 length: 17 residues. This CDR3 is CASSLAQGNVLAETQYF. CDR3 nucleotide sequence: TGCGCCAGCAGCTTGGCGCAGGGGAATGTCCTGGCGGAGACCCAGTACTTC. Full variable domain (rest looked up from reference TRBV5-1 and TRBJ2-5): KAGVTQTPRYLIKTRGQQVTLSCSPISGHRSVSWYQQTPGQGLQFLFEYFSETQRNKGNFPGRFSGRQFSNSRSEMNVSTLELGDSALYLCASSLAQGNVLAETQYFGPGTRLLVL.

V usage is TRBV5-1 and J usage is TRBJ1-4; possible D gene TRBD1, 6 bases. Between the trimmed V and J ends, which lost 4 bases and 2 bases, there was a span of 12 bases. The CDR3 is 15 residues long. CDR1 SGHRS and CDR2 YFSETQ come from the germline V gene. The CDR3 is CASSKQGTTNEKLFF. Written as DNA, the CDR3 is TGCGCCAGCAGCAAGCAGGGGACCACTAATGAAAAACTGTTTTTT.

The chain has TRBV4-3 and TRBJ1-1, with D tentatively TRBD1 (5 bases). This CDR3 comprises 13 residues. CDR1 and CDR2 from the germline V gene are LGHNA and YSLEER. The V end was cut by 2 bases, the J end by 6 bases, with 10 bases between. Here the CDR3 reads CASSQQGHPEAFF. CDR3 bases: TGCGCCAGCAGCCAACAGGGTCACCCTGAAGCTTTCTTT.

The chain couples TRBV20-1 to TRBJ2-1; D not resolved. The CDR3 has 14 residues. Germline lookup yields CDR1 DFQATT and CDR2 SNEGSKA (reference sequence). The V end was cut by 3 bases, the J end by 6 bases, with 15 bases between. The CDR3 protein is CSASTYEEFNEQFF. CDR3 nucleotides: TGCAGTGCTAGTACGTACGAGGAATTCAATGAGCAGTTCTTC.

DNA for the CDR3: TGTGCCAGCAGCTTAAAGGGGCTAAGGGAGACCCAGTACTTC. Its translation: CASSLKGLRETQYF. The chain combines TRBV7-2 with TRBJ2-5; D may be TRBD1 (5 bases). Trimming took off 2 bases at V and 5 bases at J, with 12 bases between the two ends. The germline CDR1 and CDR2 sequences are SGHTA and FQGNSA. The CDR3 is 14 amino acids.

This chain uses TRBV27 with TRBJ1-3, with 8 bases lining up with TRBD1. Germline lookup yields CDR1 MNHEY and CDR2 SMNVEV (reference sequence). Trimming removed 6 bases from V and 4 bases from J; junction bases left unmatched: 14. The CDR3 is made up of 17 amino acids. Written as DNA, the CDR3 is TGTGCCAGCAGCCCGGACAGGGACCCAGCACGAGGAAACACCATATATTTT. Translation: CASSPDRDPARGNTIYF.

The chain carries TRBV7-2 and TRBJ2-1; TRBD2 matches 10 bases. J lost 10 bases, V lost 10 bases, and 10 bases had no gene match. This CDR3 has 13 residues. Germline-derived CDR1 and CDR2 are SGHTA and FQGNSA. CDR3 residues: CATRTSGTKEQFF. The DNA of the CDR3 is TGTGCCACTCGCACTAGCGGGACTAAGGAGCAGTTCTTC. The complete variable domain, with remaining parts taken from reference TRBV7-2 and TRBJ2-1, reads GAGVSQSPSNKVTEKGKDVELRCDPISGHTALYWYRQSLGQGLEFLIYFQGNSAPDKSGLPSDRFSAERTGGSVSTLTIQRTQQEDSAVYLCATRTSGTKEQFFGPGTRLTVL.